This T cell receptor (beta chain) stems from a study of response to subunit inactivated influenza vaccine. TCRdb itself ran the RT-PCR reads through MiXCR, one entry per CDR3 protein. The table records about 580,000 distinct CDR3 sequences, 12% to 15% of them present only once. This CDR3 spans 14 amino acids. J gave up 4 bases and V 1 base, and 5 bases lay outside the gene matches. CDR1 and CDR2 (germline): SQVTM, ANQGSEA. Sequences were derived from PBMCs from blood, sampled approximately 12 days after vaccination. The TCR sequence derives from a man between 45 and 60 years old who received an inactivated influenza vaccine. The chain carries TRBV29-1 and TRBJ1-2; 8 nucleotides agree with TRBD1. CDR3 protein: CSVEGTGKGYGYTF. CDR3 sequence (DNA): TGCAGCGTTGAAGGGACAGGGAAGGGCTATGGCTACACCTTC.